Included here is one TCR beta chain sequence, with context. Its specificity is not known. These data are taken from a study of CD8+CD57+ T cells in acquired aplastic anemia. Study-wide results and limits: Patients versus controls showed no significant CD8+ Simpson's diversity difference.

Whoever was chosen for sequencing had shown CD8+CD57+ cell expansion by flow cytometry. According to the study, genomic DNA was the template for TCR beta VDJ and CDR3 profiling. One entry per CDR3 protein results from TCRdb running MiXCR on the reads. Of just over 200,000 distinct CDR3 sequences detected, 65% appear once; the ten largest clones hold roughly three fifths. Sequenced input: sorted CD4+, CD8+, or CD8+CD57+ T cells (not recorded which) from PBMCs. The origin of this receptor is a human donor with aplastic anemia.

This CDR3 reads CASSDSGTPEENADTQYF. The CDR3 DNA follows: TGCGCCAGCAGTGATTCCGGGACGCCAGAAGAGAACGCAGATACGCAGTATTTT. The chain has TRBV10-1 and TRBJ2-3, with D perhaps TRBD1 or TRBD2 (5 bases each). Per the germline V gene, CDR1 is WNHNN and CDR2 is SYGVQD (reference sequence). The CDR3 sequence is 18 residues long. V was clipped by 3 bases and J by 4 bases, with 23 bases between them.